Shown below are 22 T cell receptor beta chains from a single sample sequenced in a study of early T cells in non-severe SARS-CoV-2 infection. MiXCR was run by TCRdb on the 5' RACE reads, yielding one entry per CDR3 protein. The sample contains about 32,000 distinct CDR3 sequences, around 4.5% of which appear only once. The sample taken for sequencing was whole blood. These receptors were taken from an adult who was a healthcare worker with PCR-confirmed SARS-CoV-2 infection or an uninfected control (not recorded which).

This clonotype was detected ten times or more. The chain links TRBV28 to TRBJ2-7; D is perhaps TRBD1 (6 bases). Germline V gives CDR1 MDHEN, CDR2 SYDVKM. V lost 5 bases and J lost 5, with 19 bases in between. The CDR3 runs to 15 residues. The CDR3 DNA follows: TGTGCCAGCAGTCTAAAACAGGGCGTCCAGGACGAGCAGTACTTC. This sequence encodes CASSLKQGVQDEQYF.

This clonotype was counted many times. This chain joins TRBV3-1 and TRBJ1-2; 10 bases are shared with TRBD1. Trimming cost V 4 bases and J 8 bases; bases outside gene matches: 10. In germline, CDR1 is LGHDT, CDR2 YNNKEL (reference sequence). The CDR3 consists of 15 residues. The CDR3 nucleotides are TGTGCCAGCAGCCTATCAGGACAGGGGGAGAGCGGCTACACCTTC. It translates to CASSLSGQGESGYTF.

At least ten counts were recorded for this clonotype. The V gene is TRBV9, the J gene TRBJ2-5, with a possible D match to TRBD2 (6 bases). V was trimmed by 4 bases and J by 5 bases, leaving 12 bases between them. Germline CDR1 SGDLS, CDR2 YYNGEE. CDR3 size: 13 residues. CDR3 sequence: CASSREPGETQYF. The CDR3, as DNA: TGTGCCAGCAGCCGGGAGCCCGGGGAGACCCAGTACTTC.

Many counts were recorded for this clonotype. The chain joins TRBV10-3 to TRBJ1-2; no clear D. The germline CDR1 and CDR2 sequences are ENHRY and SYGVKD. V gave up 0 bases and J gave up 8 bases, with 10 bases separating them. This CDR3 is 13 amino acids long. In nucleotides, the CDR3 is TGTGCCATCAGTGAGTCCCCAATAATAGGCTACACCTTC. Translating it yields CAISESPIIGYTF.

Many counts were recorded for this clonotype. The V and J genes are TRBV6-6 and TRBJ1-5; D not resolved. The CDR3 loop spans 13 amino acids. Trimming stripped 7 bases from V and 7 bases from J, with 14 bases between. CDR1 is MNHNY and CDR2 is SVGAGI in the germline V gene (reference sequence). DNA for the CDR3: TGTGCCAGCAAGTCAGAGGGTTGGCAGCCCCAGCATTTT. It translates to CASKSEGWQPQHF.

At least ten counts were recorded for this clonotype. The CDR3 DNA reads as TGTGCCAGCAGCGCCCAGGGACTAGCGGGAGGTCGGCCGGGTGAGCAGTTCTTC. As protein: CASSAQGLAGGRPGEQFF. The J gene is TRBJ2-1, the V gene TRBV9, with TRBD2 matching 15 bases. V shed 3 bases and J 9 bases; nucleotides not matched to a gene: 13. The CDR3 has 18 residues. Germline V CDR1 and CDR2: SGDLS, YYNGEE.

This clonotype was detected many times. The chain combines TRBV12-2 with TRBJ2-1; the tabulated D call, TRBD2, remains unverified against the DNA. TRBV12-2 is labeled a pseudogene. This CDR3 is built from 17 residues. CDR3 protein: CASRFPRLAGGWNEQFF. The CDR3 DNA is TGTGCAAGTCGCTTTCCCAGACTAGCGGGAGGGTGGAATGAGCAGTTCTTC.

This clonotype was observed a few times. The chain uses TRBV14 and TRBJ1-2; 8 bases align to TRBD1. CDR3 size: 17 residues. Germline V gene data show CDR1 as SGHDN and CDR2 as FVKESK. Trimming took 4 bases from V and 0 from J; bases not matched to a gene: 10. CDR3 amino acids: CASSLHLGQVANYGYTF. Written as DNA, the CDR3 is TGTGCCAGCAGCCTACACCTGGGACAGGTGGCTAACTATGGCTACACCTTC.

This clonotype was detected ten times or more. This chain links TRBV6-6 with TRBJ1-3; perhaps TRBD1 as D (6 bases). The CDR3 covers 15 residues. Trimming left V 2 bases short and J 2 bases short, with 10 bases between. CDR1 MNHNY and CDR2 SVGAGI come from the germline V gene (reference sequence). The CDR3 DNA sequence: TGTGCCAGCAGTTACACAACAGGGCCTGGAAACACCATATATTTT. Encoded protein: CASSYTTGPGNTIYF.

This clonotype was counted many times. V is TRBV28 and J is TRBJ2-1; weak D call: TRBD2 (7 bases). The CDR3 runs 16 residues. Between the trimmed V and J ends, which lost 7 bases and 0 bases, there was a span of 16 bases. The germline gives CDR1 MDHEN, CDR2 SYDVKM. The CDR3 nucleotides read TGTGCCAGCACTAATCCGGGGGGCCGCTCCTACAATGAGCAGTTCTTC. It is translated as CASTNPGGRSYNEQFF.

At least ten counts were recorded for this clonotype. The chain joins TRBV7-9 to TRBJ1-1, with 7 bases aligning to TRBD1. The CDR3 has 13 amino acids. Trimming cost V 5 bases and J 7 bases; bases outside gene matches: 7. Germline V gene lookup returns CDR1 SEHNR and CDR2 FQNEAQ (reference sequence). The CDR3 region has the DNA TGTGCCAGCAGCCAACTCCGGGACAGTGAAGCTTTCTTT. This sequence encodes CASSQLRDSEAFF.

In this sample, this clonotype turned up many times. The chain employs TRBV5-1 and TRBJ1-1; D remains ambiguous. V was cut by 0 bases and J by 7 bases, with 4 bases left in between. Germline V lookup: CDR1 SGHRS, CDR2 YFSETQ. The CDR3 is 11 amino acids. CDR3 region: CASSLGNEAFF. The CDR3 DNA is TGCGCCAGCAGCTTGGGTAATGAAGCTTTCTTT.

This clonotype was observed at least ten times. This sequence joins TRBV9 and TRBJ2-2; D unresolved. Germline CDR1 and CDR2: SGDLS and YYNGEE. The CDR3 has 15 amino acids. The V end was cut by 8 bases, the J end by 5 bases, with 19 bases between. The CDR3 region is CASQGSPGVTGELFF. The DNA for the CDR3 is TGTGCCAGTCAAGGGTCCCCCGGAGTGACCGGGGAGCTGTTTTTT.

There are many counts of this clonotype. V is TRBV24-1 and J is TRBJ2-1; the D gene is possibly TRBD2 (7 bases). Germline CDR1 is KGHDR and CDR2 is SFDVKD. V was shortened by 2 bases and J by 4 bases, with 20 bases between the two germline ends. The CDR3 spans 18 residues. The chain's CDR3 is CATSDSGGRDYRYNEQFF. CDR3 nucleotide sequence: TGTGCCACCAGTGATTCGGGGGGCCGGGACTACCGATACAATGAGCAGTTCTTC.

The chain joins TRBV6-1 to TRBJ1-6, with D perhaps matching TRBD1 (5 bases). Germline values: CDR1 MNHNS, CDR2 SASEGT. The CDR3 extends over 14 amino acids. Between the trimmed V and J ends, which lost 1 base and 6 bases, there was a span of 7 bases. In DNA form, the CDR3 reads TGTGCCAGCAGTGAAGGACAGTCTAATTCACCCCTCCACTTT. Encoded protein: CASSEGQSNSPLHF.

CDR3 nucleotide sequence: TGTGCCAGCTCACCAGTAACAGGGGCCGATAATTCACCCCTCCACTTT. It encodes CASSPVTGADNSPLHF. The rearrangement links TRBV18 to TRBJ1-6; 7 bases are a match to TRBD1. CDR3 length: 16 amino acids. Per the germline V gene, CDR1 is KGHSH and CDR2 is LQKENI. Losses at the gene ends were 2 bases for V and 5 bases for J; bases not matched to a gene: 6.

Ten or more counts support this clonotype. This chain joins TRBV6-2 or TRBV6-3 and TRBJ1-6; D is undetermined. The germline V gene has CDR1 MNHEY and CDR2 SVGEGT. This CDR3 contains 17 residues. The V end lost 2 bases, the J end lost 10 bases, and 21 bases lay between the germline ends. CDR3 residues: CASSYPGQQFRGSPLHF. DNA of the CDR3: TGTGCCAGCAGTTACCCCGGGCAGCAGTTTCGGGGATCACCCCTCCACTTT.

There are many counts of this clonotype. The chain recombines TRBV5-1 with TRBJ1-6; possible D gene TRBD1, 5 bases. Per germline, CDR1 SGHRS and CDR2 YFSETQ. Trimming left V 2 bases short and J 9 bases short, with 9 bases between. This CDR3 is built from 13 residues. CDR3 amino acids: CASSLQDGSPLHF. CDR3 nucleotides: TGCGCCAGCAGCTTACAGGATGGTTCACCCCTCCACTTT. The full variable domain, with the rest looked up from reference TRBV5-1 and TRBJ1-6, is KAGVTQTPRYLIKTRGQQVTLSCSPISGHRSVSWYQQTPGQGLQFLFEYFSETQRNKGNFPGRFSGRQFSNSRSEMNVSTLELGDSALYLCASSLQDGSPLHFGNGTRLTVT.

This clonotype has ten or more counts. The chain combines TRBV18 with TRBJ1-1; D gene uncertain. The CDR3 sequence is 14 residues long. Trimming cost V 3 bases and J 1 base, with 9 bases left between them. CDR1 and CDR2 (germline): KGHSH, LQKENI. The CDR3 loop is CASSPSGQNTEAFF. In DNA, the CDR3 is TGTGCCAGCTCACCTTCAGGCCAGAACACTGAAGCTTTCTTT.

The chain combines TRBV20-1 with TRBJ1-6; 10 bases map to TRBD1. CDR1 and CDR2 (germline): DFQATT, SNEGSKA (reference sequence). The CDR3 extends over 14 amino acids. V gave up 5 bases and J gave up 9 bases; unmatched junction bases: 7. CDR3 nucleotide sequence: TGCAGTGCTCCGCGGACAGGGGGTGCTTCACCCCTCCACTTT. As protein: CSAPRTGGASPLHF.

This clonotype appeared many times. The chain joins TRBV20-1 to TRBJ1-6, with unresolved D. V was trimmed by 5 bases and J by 0 bases, leaving 11 bases between them. The CDR3 is 15 amino acids. CDR1 and CDR2 (germline): DFQATT, SNEGSKA (reference sequence). The CDR3 region is CSAGTSSSYNSPLHF. CDR3 coding DNA: TGCAGTGCTGGCACCTCGAGCTCCTATAATTCACCCCTCCACTTT.

This clonotype has a count of ten or more. The chain employs TRBV7-6 and TRBJ2-1, with D possibly being TRBD1 or TRBD2 (5 bases each). Trimming took 5 bases from V and 4 from J, leaving 15 bases between them. Germline loops: CDR1 SGHVS, CDR2 FNYEAQ. The CDR3 is 15 amino acids. The CDR3 DNA reads TGTGCCAGCAGCCATGACAGAGGGGCGTACAATGAGCAGTTCTTC. Translation gives CASSHDRGAYNEQFF.